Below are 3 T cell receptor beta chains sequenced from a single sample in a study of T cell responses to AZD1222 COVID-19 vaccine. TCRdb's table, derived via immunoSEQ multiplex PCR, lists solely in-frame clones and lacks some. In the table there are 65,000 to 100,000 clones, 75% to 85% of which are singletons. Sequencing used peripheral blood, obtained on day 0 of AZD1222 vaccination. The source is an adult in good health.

CDR3 residues: CASSESRQGLNEQFF. The CDR3, as DNA: TGTGCCAGCAGTGAGAGCCGACAGGGTTTAAATGAGCAGTTCTTC. The chain uses TRBV25-1 and TRBJ2-1, with 7 positions matching TRBD1. Germline CDR1 and CDR2: MGHDK and SYGVNS. The CDR3 sequence is 15 residues long. V lost 3 bases, J lost 7 bases, and 9 bases stayed unmatched.

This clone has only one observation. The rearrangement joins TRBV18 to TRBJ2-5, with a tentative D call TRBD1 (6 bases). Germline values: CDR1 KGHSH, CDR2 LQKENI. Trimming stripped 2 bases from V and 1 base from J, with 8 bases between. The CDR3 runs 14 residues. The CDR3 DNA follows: TGTGCCAGCTCACCAAACAGGGCCCAAGAGACCCAGTACTTC. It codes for CASSPNRAQETQYF.

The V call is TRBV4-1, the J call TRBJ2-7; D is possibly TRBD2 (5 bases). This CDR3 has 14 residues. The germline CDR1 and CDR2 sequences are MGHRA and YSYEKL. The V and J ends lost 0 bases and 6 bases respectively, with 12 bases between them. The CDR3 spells CASSQDRGMGEQYF. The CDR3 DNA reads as TGCGCCAGCAGCCAAGATCGGGGAATGGGCGAGCAGTACTTC.